In this sample, the clone carrying this T cell receptor beta chain turned up many times. Its specificity is not known. TCRdb re-derived calls from the 5' RACE reads in MiXCR, one entry per CDR3 protein. The sample carries some 60,000 distinct CDR3 sequences, 2% to 3% recorded once. These data come from a study of neurological immune-mediated disorders. Points from the study as a whole: Phylogenetic grouping assigned the repertoires of 18 of 34 multiple sclerosis patients to a single related-CDR3 cluster, which may represent a signature. The multiple sclerosis repertoire cluster was not associated with any clinical or MRI feature, with the authors stating that larger cohorts are needed.

For the unsorted libraries, 2 million PBMCs stored at -80 C served as input. This CDR3 contains 18 residues. Germline V gene sequence: CDR1 SGHTA, CDR2 FQGNSA. J was trimmed by 0 bases and V by 1 base; bases with no gene match: 11. The sequence derives from a man in his forties or fifties with multiple sclerosis. The sequenced sample consisted of PBMCs. The chain joins TRBV7-2 to TRBJ1-2, with 7 bases matching TRBD1. CDR3 sequence reads: CASSLERGRGVANYGYTF. The DNA of the CDR3 is TGTGCCAGCAGCTTAGAGCGGGGCAGGGGGGTCGCTAACTATGGCTACACCTTC.